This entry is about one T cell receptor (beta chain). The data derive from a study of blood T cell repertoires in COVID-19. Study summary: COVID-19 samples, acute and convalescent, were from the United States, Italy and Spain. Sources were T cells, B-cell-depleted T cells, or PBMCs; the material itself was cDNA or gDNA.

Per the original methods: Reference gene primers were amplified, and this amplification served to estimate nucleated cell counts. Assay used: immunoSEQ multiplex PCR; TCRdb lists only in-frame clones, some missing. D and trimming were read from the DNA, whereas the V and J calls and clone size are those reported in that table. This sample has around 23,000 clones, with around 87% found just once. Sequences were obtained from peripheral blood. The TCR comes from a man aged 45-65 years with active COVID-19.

The chain's CDR3 is CASSQTLAVNTGELFF. The CDR3 nucleotides read TGTGCCAGCAGCCAGACACTAGCGGTTAACACCGGGGAGCTGTTTTTT. This chain links TRBV7-6 with TRBJ2-2; 8 bases fit TRBD2. Trimming removed 5 bases from V and 2 bases from J; junction bases left unmatched: 7. CDR1 and CDR2 from the germline V gene are SGHVS and FNYEAQ. This CDR3 comprises 16 residues.